The 18 T cell receptor beta chains listed next were all sequenced from one sample in a study of human T cells and chemical hapten exposure. Time point indicated: healthy volunteer bleed at 6 weeks. Extraction of total RNA was performed on unfractionated whole blood. TCRdb ran MiXCR on the RACE reads and lists one entry per CDR3 protein. The data hold more than 35,000 distinct CDR3 sequences, with about 3.5% observed a single time. Source material: whole blood. The receptors derive from a human donor in good health. Some clones in this sample may be carry-over from other donors' samples.

This clonotype has ten or more counts. The V gene is TRBV5-4, the J gene TRBJ2-3; D gene ambiguous. CDR1 is SGHNT and CDR2 is YYREEE in the germline V gene (reference sequence). V dropped 1 base and J dropped 2 bases, with 11 bases sitting between them. This CDR3 region has 15 residues. CDR3 in amino acids: CASSLPSLNTDTQYF. For the CDR3, the DNA is TGTGCCAGCAGCTTGCCGAGTCTGAACACAGATACGCAGTATTTT. Looking up the rest from reference TRBV5-4 and TRBJ2-3 gives the full variable domain: ETGVTQSPTHLIKTRGQQVTLRCSSQSGHNTVSWYQQALGQGPQFIFQYYREEENGRGNFPPRFSGLQFPNYSSELNVNALELDDSALYLCASSLPSLNTDTQYFGPGTRLTVL.

This clonotype appeared a few times. The chain combines TRBV5-1 with TRBJ1-4; tentatively, D is TRBD1 (6 bases). Trimming left V 2 bases short and J 7 bases short, with 12 bases between. CDR3 length: 14 amino acids. Germline values: CDR1 SGHRS, CDR2 YFSETQ. The CDR3 DNA follows: TGCGCCAGCAGCTTAAGGGGGGTTTCTGAAAAACTGTTTTTT. Encoded protein: CASSLRGVSEKLFF.

Worth noting for this clonotype: A much larger clonotype is one base distant, so this may be a read error. The CDR3 protein is CASSVTRNTGEMFF. The DNA of the CDR3 is TGTGCCAGCAGCGTAACTAGAAACACCGGGGAGATGTTTTTT. The chain links TRBV9 to TRBJ2-2, with D perhaps matching TRBD2 (5 bases). Germline CDR1 and CDR2: SGDLS and YYNGEE. This CDR3 has 14 amino acids.

The sample holds many counts of this clonotype. The V and J genes are TRBV9 and TRBJ1-1; 7 bases fit TRBD1. Trimming took 7 bases from V and 1 from J; bases not matched to a gene: 7. The CDR3 runs 14 residues. Germline V gene lookup returns CDR1 SGDLS and CDR2 YYNGEE. CDR3 region: CASGGGQRNTEAFF. In DNA, the CDR3 is TGTGCCAGCGGAGGGGGACAGAGGAACACTGAAGCTTTCTTT.

The chain is built from TRBV7-8 and TRBJ2-5, with D perhaps TRBD2 (6 bases). This CDR3 is 14 amino acids long. Deletions cut 1 base from V and 5 bases from J, with 11 bases between. CDR1 is SGHVS, CDR2 FQNEAQ, per germline. CDR3 sequence (DNA): TGTGCCAGCAGCTTAGTGGGACTCCGGGAGACCCAGTACTTC. Its translation is CASSLVGLRETQYF.

Many counts were recorded for this clonotype. The chain links TRBV28 to TRBJ1-3; perhaps TRBD1 as D (6 bases). The CDR3 consists of 15 residues. Trimming pared 5 bases from V and 0 bases from J, leaving 11 bases between. Germline CDR1 reads MDHEN; CDR2 reads SYDVKM. The CDR3 bases are TGTGCCAGCAGTCCCGGGACAAACTCTGGAAACACCATATATTTT. It encodes CASSPGTNSGNTIYF.

This clonotype has a count of ten or more. CDR3 sequence reads: CASSEGSGTGNTIYF. CDR3 bases: TGTGCCAGCAGTGAAGGGTCAGGGACTGGAAACACCATATATTTT. V and J are TRBV6-1 and TRBJ1-3; D may be TRBD1 (5 bases). The CDR3 sequence is 15 residues long. Germline values: CDR1 MNHNS, CDR2 SASEGT. Trimming cost V 1 base and J 2 bases, with 9 bases left between them.

This clonotype has at least ten counts. The V call is TRBV12-3 or TRBV12-4, the J call TRBJ2-3; no definite D call. V was cut by 5 bases and J by 2 bases, with 5 bases left in between. The CDR3 is 12 residues long. CDR3 region: CASSVSTDTQYF. CDR3 sequence (DNA): TGTGCCAGCAGTGTCTCCACAGATACGCAGTATTTT.

The chain employs TRBV12-3 or TRBV12-4 and TRBJ1-1; D unclear. The length of the CDR3 is 13 residues. V was clipped by 0 bases and J by 7 bases, with 9 bases between them. CDR3 coding DNA: TGTGCCAGCAGTTTAGCGGAGACATTTGAAGCTTTCTTT. As protein: CASSLAETFEAFF.

This clonotype was counted at least ten times. The V call is TRBV11-1, the J call TRBJ2-7; the match to TRBD2 covers 10 bases. CDR1 SGHAT and CDR2 FQDESV come from the germline V gene (reference sequence). The V gene end was trimmed by 4 bases and the J gene end by 7 bases; junction bases not matched to a gene: 16. The CDR3 totals 17 residues. CDR3 sequence reads: CASSSLKRTSGGGEQYF. CDR3 DNA sequence: TGTGCCAGCAGCTCCCTAAAGAGGACTAGCGGTGGAGGAGAGCAGTACTTC.

In its sample, this clonotype was seen many times. The chain uses TRBV6-1 and TRBJ1-4; D gene unclear. Germline V gene sequence: CDR1 MNHNS, CDR2 SASEGT. Trimming pared 2 bases from V and 0 bases from J, leaving 7 bases between. The CDR3 consists of 15 residues. The CDR3 spells CASSEQVATNEKLFF. Written as DNA, the CDR3 is TGTGCCAGCAGTGAACAAGTGGCAACTAATGAAAAACTGTTTTTT.

There are many counts of this clonotype. The chain uses TRBV4-1 and TRBJ2-3; no firm D call. Germline V gene lookup returns CDR1 MGHRA and CDR2 YSYEKL. V was clipped by 1 base and J by 6 bases, with 5 bases between them. This CDR3 comprises 12 residues. CDR3 nucleotide sequence: TGCGCCAGCAGCCAAGTCTTGGATACGCAGTATTTT. This sequence encodes CASSQVLDTQYF.

In this sample, this clonotype turned up many times. V usage is TRBV3-1 and J usage is TRBJ2-3, with D hard to call. Germline CDR1 and CDR2: LGHDT and YNNKEL (reference sequence). The CDR3 covers 18 residues. The V end was cut by 3 bases, the J end by 0 bases, with 19 bases between. CDR3 nucleotide sequence: TGTGCCAGCAGCCACAAAATGAGTACTCCAGAAAGCACAGATACGCAGTATTTT. This gives the protein CASSHKMSTPESTDTQYF.

In its sample, this clonotype was seen a few times. The CDR3 here is CASSSTGTGNTIYF. For the CDR3, the DNA is TGTGCCAGCAGTTCTACAGGGACTGGAAACACCATATATTTT. This chain connects TRBV28 to TRBJ1-3, with D perhaps matching TRBD1 (6 bases). Germline V gives CDR1 MDHEN, CDR2 SYDVKM. The CDR3 runs 14 residues. The V end was cut by 4 bases, the J end by 2 bases, with 9 bases between. Based on the CDR3 plus reference TRBV28 and TRBJ1-3, the full variable domain is DVKVTQSSRYLVKRTGEKVFLECVQDMDHENMFWYRQDPGLGLRLIYFSYDVKMKEKGDIPEGYSVSREKKERFSLILESASTNQTSMYLCASSSTGTGNTIYFGEGSWLTVV.

This clonotype has a count of ten or more. This sequence joins TRBV2 and TRBJ2-5; TRBD2 matches at 7 bases. The CDR3 extends over 13 amino acids. Losses at the gene ends were 6 bases for V and 7 bases for J; bases not matched to a gene: 8. Germline V lookup: CDR1 SNHLY, CDR2 FYNNEI. The CDR3, as DNA: TGTGCCAGCAGCCTAGGACTAGATGGGACCCAGTACTTC. Residues: CASSLGLDGTQYF.

This clonotype was counted between two and nine times. The chain links TRBV5-1 to TRBJ1-2; 9 nucleotides match TRBD1. The CDR3 is 15 amino acids. The germline V gene encodes CDR1 SGHRS and CDR2 YFSETQ. V lost 5 bases, J lost 8 bases, and 13 bases stayed unmatched. The CDR3 DNA is TGCGCCAGCAGAACCGCCCCCGGACAGGGGAACGGCTACACCTTC. It is translated as CASRTAPGQGNGYTF.

This clonotype has a count of ten or more. The chain combines TRBV5-4 with TRBJ2-2, with TRBD2 identical over 8 bases. CDR3 length: 15 amino acids. The J segment lost 5 bases and the V segment lost 4 bases, leaving 7 bases of the junction unmatched. CDR1 is SGHNT and CDR2 is YYREEE in the germline V gene (reference sequence). CDR3 region: CASSRSGRGTGELFF. DNA of the CDR3: TGTGCCAGCAGCCGAAGCGGGAGAGGAACCGGGGAGCTGTTTTTT.

This clonotype came up a few times. V and J are TRBV20-1 and TRBJ2-2; 16 bases align to TRBD2. Looked up from germline, CDR1 is DFQATT and CDR2 is SNEGSKA (reference sequence). The V gene end was trimmed by 7 bases and the J gene end by 7 bases; junction bases not matched to a gene: 9. The CDR3 contains 16 residues. The CDR3 region has the DNA TGCAGTGTCGGGACTAGCGGGAGGGCCGGGCACGGGGAGCTGTTTTTT. Protein: CSVGTSGRAGHGELFF.